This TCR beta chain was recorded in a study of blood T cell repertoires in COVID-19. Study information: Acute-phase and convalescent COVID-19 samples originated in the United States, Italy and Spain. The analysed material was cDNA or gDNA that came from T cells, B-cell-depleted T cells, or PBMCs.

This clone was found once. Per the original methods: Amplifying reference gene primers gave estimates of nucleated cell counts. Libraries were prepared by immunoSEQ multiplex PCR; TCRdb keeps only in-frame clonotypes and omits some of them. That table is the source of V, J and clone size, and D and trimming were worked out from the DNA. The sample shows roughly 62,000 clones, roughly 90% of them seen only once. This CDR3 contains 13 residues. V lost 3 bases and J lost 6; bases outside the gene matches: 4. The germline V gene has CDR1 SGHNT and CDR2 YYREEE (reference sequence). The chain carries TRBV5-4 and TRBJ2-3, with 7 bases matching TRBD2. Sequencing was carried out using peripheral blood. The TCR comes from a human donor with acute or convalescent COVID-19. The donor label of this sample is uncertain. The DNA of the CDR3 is TGTGCCAGCAGCTCGTCACTAGCGGATACGCAGTATTTT. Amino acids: CASSSSLADTQYF.